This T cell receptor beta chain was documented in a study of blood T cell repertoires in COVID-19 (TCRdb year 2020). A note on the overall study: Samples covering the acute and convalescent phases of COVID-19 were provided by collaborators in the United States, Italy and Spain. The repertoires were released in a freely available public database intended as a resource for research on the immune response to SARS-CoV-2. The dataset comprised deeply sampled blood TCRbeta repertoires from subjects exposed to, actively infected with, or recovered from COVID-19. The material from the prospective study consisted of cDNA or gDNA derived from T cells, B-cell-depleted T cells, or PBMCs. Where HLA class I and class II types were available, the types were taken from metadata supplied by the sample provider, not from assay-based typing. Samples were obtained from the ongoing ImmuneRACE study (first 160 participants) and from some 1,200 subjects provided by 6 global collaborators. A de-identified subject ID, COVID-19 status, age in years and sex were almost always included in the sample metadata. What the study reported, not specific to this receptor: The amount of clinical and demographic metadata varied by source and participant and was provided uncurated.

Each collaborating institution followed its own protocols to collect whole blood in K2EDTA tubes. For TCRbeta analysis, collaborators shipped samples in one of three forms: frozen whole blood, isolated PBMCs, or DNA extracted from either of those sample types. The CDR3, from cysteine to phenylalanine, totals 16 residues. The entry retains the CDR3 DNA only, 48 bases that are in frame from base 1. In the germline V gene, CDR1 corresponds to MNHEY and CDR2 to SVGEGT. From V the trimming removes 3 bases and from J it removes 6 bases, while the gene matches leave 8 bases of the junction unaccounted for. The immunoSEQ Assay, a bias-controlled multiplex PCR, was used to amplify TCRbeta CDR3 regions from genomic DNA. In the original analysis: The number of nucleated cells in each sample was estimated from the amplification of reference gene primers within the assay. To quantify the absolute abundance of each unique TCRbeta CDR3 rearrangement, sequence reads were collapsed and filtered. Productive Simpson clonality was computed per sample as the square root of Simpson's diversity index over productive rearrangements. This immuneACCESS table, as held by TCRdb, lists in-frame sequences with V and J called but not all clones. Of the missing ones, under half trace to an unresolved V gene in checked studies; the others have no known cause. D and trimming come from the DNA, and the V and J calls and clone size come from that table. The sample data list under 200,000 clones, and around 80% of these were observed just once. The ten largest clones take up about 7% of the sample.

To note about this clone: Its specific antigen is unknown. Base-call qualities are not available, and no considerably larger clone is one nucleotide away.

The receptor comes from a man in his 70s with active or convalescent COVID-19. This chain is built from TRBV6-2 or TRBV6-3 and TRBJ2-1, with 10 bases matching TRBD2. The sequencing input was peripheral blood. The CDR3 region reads CASSYIAGGLSNEQFF. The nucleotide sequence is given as TGTGCCAGCAGTTATATAGCGGGGGGACTGAGCAATGAGCAGTTCTTC.